One and the same sample provided the 27 T cell receptor beta chains below, sequenced in a study of beta chain features in type 1 diabetes. Study results and caveats: Moderate yet significant TCRB CDR3 shortening was seen in Type 1 diabetes patients in all four CD4+ subsets.

Every bit of the isolated RNA underwent reverse transcription, so sequencing read expressed TCRB transcripts. The data were produced by immunoSEQ multiplex PCR, yet TCRdb's version contains in-frame clones alone and is incomplete. The table lists 250,000 to 300,000 clones, roughly 25% of them singletons. These receptors have no known antigen. The specimen sequenced was naive CD4+ T cells from blood. The receptors originated from a woman in her 30s with type 1 diabetes.

A single count supports this clone. The identical CDR3 is also encoded by other nucleotide sequences in the sample. The chain carries TRBV5-1 and TRBJ2-5, with D tentatively TRBD1 (6 bases). This CDR3 region has 15 residues. Trimming stripped 0 bases from V and 0 bases from J, with 9 bases between. CDR1 and CDR2 (germline): SGHRS, YFSETQ. CDR3 sequence reads: CASSLAGQNQETQYF. The CDR3 nucleotides are TGCGCCAGCAGCTTGGCAGGACAGAACCAAGAGACCCAGTACTTC. The full variable domain, in which reference TRBV5-1 and TRBJ2-5 provide the parts outside the CDR3, is KAGVTQTPRYLIKTRGQQVTLSCSPISGHRSVSWYQQTPGQGLQFLFEYFSETQRNKGNFPGRFSGRQFSNSRSEMNVSTLELGDSALYLCASSLAGQNQETQYFGPGTRLLVL.

There are a few counts of this clone. The chain has TRBV4-1 and TRBJ2-1; 9 bases are shared with TRBD1. V shed 3 bases, J shed 6 bases, and the junction held 3 bases outside the gene matches. This CDR3 has 14 amino acids. CDR1 MGHRA and CDR2 YSYEKL come from the germline V gene. CDR3 amino acids: CASSQPTGGNEQFF. In DNA, the CDR3 is TGCGCCAGCAGCCAGCCGACAGGGGGCAATGAGCAGTTCTTC.

The gene calls are TRBV18 and TRBJ1-2; 7 bases match TRBD1. Germline V CDR1 and CDR2: KGHSH, LQKENI. After removal of 0 bases from V and 2 bases from J, the junction contained 3 bases not matched to a gene. This CDR3 is built from 15 residues. CDR3 protein: CASSPPGTVNYGYTF. The CDR3 DNA sequence: TGTGCCAGCTCACCACCCGGGACAGTCAACTATGGCTACACCTTC.

There are a few counts of this clone. The J gene is TRBJ2-5, the V gene TRBV5-1; 8 nucleotides agree with TRBD2. Losses at the gene ends were 2 bases for V and 4 bases for J; bases not matched to a gene: 7. The CDR3 loop spans 15 amino acids. From germline, CDR1 is SGHRS and CDR2 YFSETQ. The CDR3 region is CASSFAGGGSETQYF. Here the CDR3 DNA reads TGCGCCAGCAGCTTTGCGGGAGGAGGGTCAGAGACCCAGTACTTC.

This clone was counted a few times. This chain uses TRBV28 with TRBJ2-3, with 12 bases identical to TRBD2. Germline lookup yields CDR1 MDHEN and CDR2 SYDVKM. V was clipped by 7 bases and J by 5 bases; unmatched bases: 10. This CDR3 contains 16 residues. Here the CDR3 DNA reads TGTGCCAGCATCAAGACTAGCGGGAGCATGGGAGATACGCAGTATTTT. It codes for CASIKTSGSMGDTQYF.

V and J are TRBV28 and TRBJ1-5; no clear D. V lost 4 bases and J 0 bases, leaving 10 bases between the germline ends. The CDR3 is 15 amino acids. CDR1 is MDHEN, CDR2 SYDVKM, per germline. The CDR3 DNA sequence: TGTGCCAGCAGTTCTCTACACTATAGCAATCAGCCCCAGCATTTT. Protein product: CASSSLHYSNQPQHF.

This clone turned up a few times. V usage is TRBV5-1 and J usage is TRBJ2-5; TRBD1 aligns across 9 bases. Germline V gene data show CDR1 as SGHRS and CDR2 as YFSETQ. V dropped 3 bases and J dropped 5; count of bases not matched to a gene: 8. The CDR3 extends over 15 amino acids. The CDR3 protein is CASSWGTGRLETQYF. CDR3 coding DNA: TGCGCCAGCAGCTGGGGGACAGGGAGGCTCGAGACCCAGTACTTC.

The V gene is TRBV5-1, the J gene TRBJ2-2, with 10 bases that match TRBD2. Per germline, CDR1 SGHRS and CDR2 YFSETQ. V gave up 2 bases and J gave up 4 bases; unmatched junction bases: 5. The length of the CDR3 is 16 residues. CDR3 amino acids: CASSFERTSGTGELFF. The CDR3 region has the DNA TGCGCCAGCAGCTTCGAAAGGACTAGCGGCACCGGGGAGCTGTTTTTT.

The chain links TRBV13 to TRBJ2-7; 7 nucleotides match TRBD1. With V trimmed by 6 bases and J by 3 bases, 8 bases remained unmatched. The CDR3 has 14 residues. Germline CDR1 reads PRHDT; CDR2 reads FYEKMQ (reference sequence). CDR3 sequence (DNA): TGTGCCAGCAGGGTTAGGGACAGCCACTACGAGCAGTACTTC. Translation gives CASRVRDSHYEQYF.

The chain is built from TRBV18 and TRBJ2-1, with 8 bases fitting TRBD1. This CDR3 comprises 15 residues. V shed 4 bases, J shed 10 bases, and the junction held 12 bases outside the gene matches. Germline CDR1 reads KGHSH; CDR2 reads LQKENI. DNA for the CDR3: TGTGCCAGCTCACGAGCTACAGGGGGTCTGGGGGAGCAGTTCTTC. This sequence encodes CASSRATGGLGEQFF.

This sequence joins TRBV2 and TRBJ2-4; D is unclear. V shed 4 bases and J shed 3 bases, with 10 bases lying between them. The CDR3 sequence is 14 residues long. Germline V CDR1 and CDR2: SNHLY, FYNNEI. The CDR3 region has the DNA TGTGCCAGCAGTGGGTATGGGCGCAAAAACATTCAGTACTTC. This sequence encodes CASSGYGRKNIQYF.

This clone turned up a few times. V and J are TRBV28 and TRBJ2-3, with TRBD2 identical over 8 bases. Germline trimming cut 4 bases from V and 6 bases from J; bases unmatched to any gene: 12. The germline CDR1 and CDR2 sequences are MDHEN and SYDVKM. This CDR3 contains 16 residues. For the CDR3, the DNA is TGTGCCAGCAGTTCCTTCGGGAGGGGAATTTTGGATACGCAGTATTTT. It yields the protein CASSSFGRGILDTQYF.

The chain has TRBV14 and TRBJ1-5; 8 bases match TRBD1. In germline, CDR1 is SGHDN, CDR2 FVKESK. This CDR3 has 21 residues. With 4 bases clipped from V and 7 bases from J, the junction kept 27 bases outside the gene matches. CDR3 DNA: TGTGCCAGCAGCCTGGCCCGCGCGGGACAGGATTCGAACCTTTCGGGGCAGCCCCAGCATTTT. It encodes CASSLARAGQDSNLSGQPQHF.

This sequence joins TRBV7-3 and TRBJ2-3, with 8 nucleotides matching TRBD2. From germline, CDR1 is SGHTA and CDR2 FQGTGA. Unmatched junction bases numbered 4, after V lost 2 bases and J lost 6 bases. The CDR3 contains 14 residues. CDR3 sequence (DNA): TGTGCCAGCAGCTTAGGGACTAGTGCCGATACGCAGTATTTT. This encodes CASSLGTSADTQYF.

This clone was recorded a few times. The V gene is TRBV2, the J gene TRBJ2-4, with D tentatively TRBD2 (5 bases). V was cut by 4 bases and J by 2 bases, with 18 bases left in between. This CDR3 has 17 amino acids. The germline gives CDR1 SNHLY, CDR2 FYNNEI. CDR3 nucleotides: TGTGCCAGCAGTGGACTCAAGGGAGAGTTCTCCAAAAACATTCAGTACTTC. It is translated as CASSGLKGEFSKNIQYF.

This chain links TRBV5-6 with TRBJ1-1; 8 bases align to TRBD1. CDR3 length: 13 amino acids. Germline V gene sequence: CDR1 SGHDT, CDR2 YYEEEE. The junction had 5 bases not matched to a gene; V was cut back by 0 bases and J by 10 bases. CDR3 sequence reads: CASSLVTGERAFF. CDR3 sequence (DNA): TGTGCCAGCAGCTTGGTGACAGGGGAACGAGCTTTCTTT.

This chain uses TRBV6-5 with TRBJ2-7, with D possibly being TRBD1 (5 bases). V lost 8 bases and J 0 bases, leaving 11 bases between the germline ends. The germline gives CDR1 MNHEY, CDR2 SVGAGI. The CDR3 has 13 amino acids. For the CDR3, the DNA is TGTGCCAGCTGTCAGGGTACCTCCTACGAGCAGTACTTC. Its translation is CASCQGTSYEQYF.

This clone has only a few counts. The same CDR3 also results from other DNA sequences found in this sample. V is TRBV18 and J is TRBJ1-2; possible D gene TRBD1, 5 bases. Germline loops: CDR1 KGHSH, CDR2 LQKENI. The V gene lost 3 bases and the J gene lost 2 bases, with 10 bases spanning the gap. This CDR3 spans 14 amino acids. The CDR3: CASSPGQGNYGYTF. DNA for the CDR3: TGTGCCAGCTCACCGGGGCAGGGAAACTATGGCTACACCTTC.

This chain links TRBV30 with TRBJ1-2, with a weak D call TRBD1 (5 bases). Germline values: CDR1 GTSNPN, CDR2 SVGIG (reference sequence). Trimming took 1 base from V and 2 from J, leaving 14 bases between them. The CDR3 consists of 15 residues. The CDR3 nucleotides read TGTGCCTGGAGTGCCCTGACAGTAGTGAACTATGGCTACACCTTC. Protein: CAWSALTVVNYGYTF.

This clone was seen only a few times. This chain links TRBV28 with TRBJ2-5, with a tentative D call TRBD1 (5 bases). The CDR3 runs to 13 residues. Trimming left V 6 bases short and J 8 bases short, with 16 bases between. The germline gives CDR1 MDHEN, CDR2 SYDVKM. In nucleotides, the CDR3 is TGTGCCAGCAGGGACACCGGCCCTCGTACCCAGTACTTC. This codes for CASRDTGPRTQYF.

The chain links TRBV6-5 to TRBJ2-3; TRBD1 might be the D (6 bases). Trimming removed 2 bases at V and 4 bases at J, with 13 bases between. CDR1 and CDR2 from the germline V gene are MNHEY and SVGAGI. The CDR3 contains 15 residues. CDR3 nucleotides: TGTGCCAGCAGTTACGACCTGCAGGGGCCAGATACGCAGTATTTT. Its protein is CASSYDLQGPDTQYF.

This clone was recorded a few times. V gene TRBV4-1 combines with J gene TRBJ2-7, with 10 positions matching TRBD2. The CDR3 extends over 16 amino acids. The germline CDR1 and CDR2 sequences are MGHRA and YSYEKL. The ends lost 4 bases at V and 0 bases at J; junction bases unmatched: 6. CDR3 coding DNA: TGCGCCAGCAGCCGTTTTCTAGCGGGAGCCTCCTACGAGCAGTACTTC. Translating it yields CASSRFLAGASYEQYF.

The CDR3, as DNA: TGCGCCAGCAGTGGACAGCGGGAGCCCGGGGAGCTGTTTTTT. This gives the protein CASSGQREPGELFF. V usage is TRBV5-1 and J usage is TRBJ2-2; 8 bases are a match to TRBD2. The CDR3 covers 14 residues. The V segment lost 5 bases and the J segment 6 bases; nucleotides outside the gene matches: 6. Germline CDR1 and CDR2: SGHRS and YFSETQ.

This rearrangement joins TRBV6-5 to TRBJ2-5, with D unresolved. This CDR3 is 14 amino acids long. Germline V gene data show CDR1 as MNHEY and CDR2 as SVGAGI. Deletions cut 6 bases from V and 5 bases from J, with 16 bases between. The CDR3 region is CASRRLPTAETQYF. The CDR3 DNA reads TGTGCCAGCAGAAGACTCCCAACGGCGGAGACCCAGTACTTC.

The chain carries TRBV18 and TRBJ2-1; unclear D gene. The CDR3 runs 14 residues. Per the germline V gene, CDR1 is KGHSH and CDR2 is LQKENI. With 1 base removed from V and 4 bases from J, the gap between germline ends came to 8 bases. The CDR3 protein is CASSPLPSYNEQFF. As DNA, the CDR3 is TGTGCCAGCTCACCACTACCCAGTTACAATGAGCAGTTCTTC.

The chain recombines TRBV9 with TRBJ2-7, with a tentative D call TRBD2 (6 bases). Per germline, CDR1 SGDLS and CDR2 YYNGEE. V lost 4 bases and J lost 0, with 11 bases in between. The CDR3 extends over 14 amino acids. CDR3 in DNA: TGTGCCAGCAGCCCGTCTAGCGCCTCCTACGAGCAGTACTTC. Protein product: CASSPSSASYEQYF.

This clone showed up just a few times. The chain is built from TRBV2 and TRBJ2-1; possibly TRBD1 or TRBD2 for D (5 bases each). Trimming removed 7 bases from V and 0 bases from J, with 10 bases in between. Per germline, CDR1 SNHLY and CDR2 FYNNEI. The CDR3 spans 14 residues. CDR3 DNA: TGTGCCAGCATTGAGGGGAGCTCCTACAATGAGCAGTTCTTC. Amino acid sequence: CASIEGSSYNEQFF.